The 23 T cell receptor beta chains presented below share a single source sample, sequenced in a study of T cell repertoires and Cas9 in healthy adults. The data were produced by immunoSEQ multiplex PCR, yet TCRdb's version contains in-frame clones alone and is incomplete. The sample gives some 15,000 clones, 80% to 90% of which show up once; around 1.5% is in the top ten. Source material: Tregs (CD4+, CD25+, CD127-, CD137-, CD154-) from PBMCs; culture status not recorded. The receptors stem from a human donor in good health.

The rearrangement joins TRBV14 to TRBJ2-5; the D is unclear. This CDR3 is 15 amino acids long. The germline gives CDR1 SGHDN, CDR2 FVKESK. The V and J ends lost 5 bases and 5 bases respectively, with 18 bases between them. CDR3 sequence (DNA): TGTGCCAGCAGCGATCAATACAGCCGTTGGGAGACCCAGTACTTC. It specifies CASSDQYSRWETQYF. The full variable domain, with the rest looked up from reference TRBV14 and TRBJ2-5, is EAGVTQFPSHSVIEKGQTVTLRCDPISGHDNLYWYRRVMGKEIKFLLHFVKESKQDESGMPNNRFLAERTGGTYSTLKVQPAELEDSGVYFCASSDQYSRWETQYFGPGTRLLVL.

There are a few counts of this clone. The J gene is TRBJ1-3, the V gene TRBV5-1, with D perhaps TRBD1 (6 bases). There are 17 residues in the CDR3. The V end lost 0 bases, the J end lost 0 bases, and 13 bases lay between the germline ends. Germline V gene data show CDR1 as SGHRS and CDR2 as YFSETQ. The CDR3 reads CASSLGTGRNSGNTIYF. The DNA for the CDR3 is TGCGCCAGCAGCTTGGGCACAGGGAGGAACTCTGGAAACACCATATATTTT. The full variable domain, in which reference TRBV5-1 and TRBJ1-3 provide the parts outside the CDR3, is KAGVTQTPRYLIKTRGQQVTLSCSPISGHRSVSWYQQTPGQGLQFLFEYFSETQRNKGNFPGRFSGRQFSNSRSEMNVSTLELGDSALYLCASSLGTGRNSGNTIYFGEGSWLTVV.

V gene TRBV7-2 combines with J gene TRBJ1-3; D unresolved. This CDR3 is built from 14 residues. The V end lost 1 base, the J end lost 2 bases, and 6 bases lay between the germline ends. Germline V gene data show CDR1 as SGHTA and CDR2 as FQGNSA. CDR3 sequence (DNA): TGTGCCAGCAGCTTAGGGACCGCTGGAAACACCATATATTTT. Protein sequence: CASSLGTAGNTIYF.

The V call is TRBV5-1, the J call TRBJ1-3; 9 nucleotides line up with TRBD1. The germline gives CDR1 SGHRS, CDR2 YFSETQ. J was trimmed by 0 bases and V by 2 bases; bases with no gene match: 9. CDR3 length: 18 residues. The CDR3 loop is CASSFLPGTGSSGNTIYF. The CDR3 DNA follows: TGCGCCAGCAGCTTCCTACCCGGGACAGGGTCCTCTGGAAACACCATATATTTT.

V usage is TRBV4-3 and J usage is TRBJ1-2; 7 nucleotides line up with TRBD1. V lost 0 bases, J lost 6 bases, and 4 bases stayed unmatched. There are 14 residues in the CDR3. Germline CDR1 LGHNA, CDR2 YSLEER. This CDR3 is CASSQDTGTDGYTF. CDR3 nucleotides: TGCGCCAGCAGCCAAGACACCGGGACAGATGGCTACACCTTC.

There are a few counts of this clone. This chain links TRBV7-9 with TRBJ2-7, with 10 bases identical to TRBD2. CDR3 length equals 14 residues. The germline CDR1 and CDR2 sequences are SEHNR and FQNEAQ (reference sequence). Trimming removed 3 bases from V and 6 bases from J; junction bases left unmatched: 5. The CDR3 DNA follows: TGTGCCAGCAGCTTTCAGCGGGGGGGCGGCGAGCAGTACTTC. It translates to CASSFQRGGGEQYF.

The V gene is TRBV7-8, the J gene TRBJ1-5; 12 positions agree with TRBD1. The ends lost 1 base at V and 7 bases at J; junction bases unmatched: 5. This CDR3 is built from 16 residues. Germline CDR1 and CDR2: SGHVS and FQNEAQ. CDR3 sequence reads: CASSLEGQGARQPQHF. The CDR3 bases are TGTGCCAGCAGCTTAGAGGGACAGGGGGCGCGGCAGCCCCAGCATTTT.

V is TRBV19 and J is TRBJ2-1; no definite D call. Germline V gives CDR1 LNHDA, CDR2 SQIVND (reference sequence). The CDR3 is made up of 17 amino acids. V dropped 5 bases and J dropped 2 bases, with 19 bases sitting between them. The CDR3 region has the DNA TGTGCCAGTAGTGCCGCCGTCTTGATACGAACCTACAATGAGCAGTTCTTC. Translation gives CASSAAVLIRTYNEQFF.

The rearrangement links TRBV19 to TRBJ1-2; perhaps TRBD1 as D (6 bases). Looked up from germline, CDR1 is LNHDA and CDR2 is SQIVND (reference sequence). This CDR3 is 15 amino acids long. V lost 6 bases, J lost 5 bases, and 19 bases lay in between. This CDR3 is CASRPSQGPTYGYTF. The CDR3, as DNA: TGTGCCAGTAGGCCATCACAGGGTCCCACTTATGGCTACACCTTC.

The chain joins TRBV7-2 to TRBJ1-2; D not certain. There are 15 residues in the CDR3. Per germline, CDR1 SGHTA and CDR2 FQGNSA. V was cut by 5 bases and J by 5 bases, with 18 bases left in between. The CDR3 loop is CASSPAGDTFYGYTF. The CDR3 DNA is TGTGCCAGCAGCCCCGCCGGGGATACTTTTTATGGCTACACCTTC.

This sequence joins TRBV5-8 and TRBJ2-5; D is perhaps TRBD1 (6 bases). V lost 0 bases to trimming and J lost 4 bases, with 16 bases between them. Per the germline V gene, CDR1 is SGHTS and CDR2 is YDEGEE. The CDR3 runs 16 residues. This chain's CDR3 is CASSLGGQGSGETQYF. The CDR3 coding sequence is TGTGCCAGCAGCTTGGGGGGGCAGGGTTCCGGAGAGACCCAGTACTTC.

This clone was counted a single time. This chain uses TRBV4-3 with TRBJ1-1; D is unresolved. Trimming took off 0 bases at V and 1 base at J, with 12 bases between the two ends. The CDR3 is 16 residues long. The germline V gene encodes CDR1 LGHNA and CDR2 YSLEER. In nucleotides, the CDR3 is TGCGCCAGCAGCCAAGATAGTCGGGCCGGGAACACTGAAGCTTTCTTT. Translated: CASSQDSRAGNTEAFF.

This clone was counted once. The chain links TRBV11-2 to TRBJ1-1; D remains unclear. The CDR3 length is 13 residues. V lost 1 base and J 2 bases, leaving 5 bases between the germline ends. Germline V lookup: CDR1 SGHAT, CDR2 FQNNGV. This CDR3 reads CASSLARNTEAFF. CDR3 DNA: TGTGCCAGCAGCTTAGCCAGAAACACTGAAGCTTTCTTT.

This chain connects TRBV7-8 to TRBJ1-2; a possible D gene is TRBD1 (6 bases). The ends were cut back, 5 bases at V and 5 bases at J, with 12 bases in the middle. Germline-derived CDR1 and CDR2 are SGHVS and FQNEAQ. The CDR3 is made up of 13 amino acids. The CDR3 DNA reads TGTGCCAGCAGCCCAGGACAGACATATGGCTACACCTTC. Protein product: CASSPGQTYGYTF.

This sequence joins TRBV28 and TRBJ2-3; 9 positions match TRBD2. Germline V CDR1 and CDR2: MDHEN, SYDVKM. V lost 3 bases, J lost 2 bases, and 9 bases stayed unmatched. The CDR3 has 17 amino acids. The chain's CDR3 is CASSFPLAGGPTDTQYF. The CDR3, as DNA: TGTGCCAGCAGTTTCCCCCTCGCGGGAGGGCCCACAGATACGCAGTATTTT.

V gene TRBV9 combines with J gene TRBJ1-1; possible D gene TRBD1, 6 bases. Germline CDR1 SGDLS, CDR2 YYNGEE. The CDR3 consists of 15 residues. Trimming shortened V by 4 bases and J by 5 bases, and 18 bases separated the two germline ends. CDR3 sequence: CASSLSRGPGTEAFF. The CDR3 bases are TGTGCCAGCAGCCTCAGCCGGGGGCCGGGGACTGAAGCTTTCTTT.

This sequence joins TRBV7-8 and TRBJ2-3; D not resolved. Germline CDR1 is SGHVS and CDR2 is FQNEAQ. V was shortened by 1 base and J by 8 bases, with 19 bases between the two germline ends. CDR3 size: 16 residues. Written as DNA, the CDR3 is TGTGCCAGCAGCTTAGGTCTCTTTTCAGCCGTTGTTACGCAGTATTTT. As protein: CASSLGLFSAVVTQYF.

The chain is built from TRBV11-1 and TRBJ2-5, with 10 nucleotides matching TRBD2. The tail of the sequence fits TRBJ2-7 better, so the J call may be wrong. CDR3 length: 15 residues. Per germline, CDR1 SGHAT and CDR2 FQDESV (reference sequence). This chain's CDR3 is CASSLAKTSGYEQYF. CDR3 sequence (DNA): TGTGCCAGCAGCTTAGCTAAGACTAGCGGGTACGAGCAGTACTTC.

The DNA of the CDR3 is TGTGCCAGCAGCGCCCGACTAGCGCTCTACAATGAGCAGTTCTTC. Its translation: CASSARLALYNEQFF. The chain links TRBV9 to TRBJ2-1; 8 bases are a match to TRBD2. Losses at the gene ends were 3 bases for V and 3 bases for J; bases not matched to a gene: 5. Germline-derived CDR1 and CDR2 are SGDLS and YYNGEE. This CDR3 is built from 15 residues.

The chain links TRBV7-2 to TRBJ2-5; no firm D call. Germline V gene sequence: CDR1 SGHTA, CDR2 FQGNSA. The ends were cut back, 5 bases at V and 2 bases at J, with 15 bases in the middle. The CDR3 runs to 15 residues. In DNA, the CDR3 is TGTGCCAGCAGCCCCCGATTAACACTACAAGAGACCCAGTACTTC. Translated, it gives CASSPRLTLQETQYF.

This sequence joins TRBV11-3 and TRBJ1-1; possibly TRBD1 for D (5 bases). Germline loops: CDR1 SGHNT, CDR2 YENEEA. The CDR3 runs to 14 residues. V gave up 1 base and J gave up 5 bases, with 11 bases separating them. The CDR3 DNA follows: TGTGCCAGCAGCTTAGCAGGGTCATGGACTGAAGCTTTCTTT. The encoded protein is CASSLAGSWTEAFF.

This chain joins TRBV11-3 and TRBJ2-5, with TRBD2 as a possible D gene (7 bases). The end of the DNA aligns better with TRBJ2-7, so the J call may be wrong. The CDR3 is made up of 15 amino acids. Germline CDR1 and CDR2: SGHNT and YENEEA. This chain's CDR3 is CASSWGGAEVYEQYF. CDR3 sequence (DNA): TGTGCCAGCAGCTGGGGGGGGGCCGAAGTATACGAGCAGTACTTC.

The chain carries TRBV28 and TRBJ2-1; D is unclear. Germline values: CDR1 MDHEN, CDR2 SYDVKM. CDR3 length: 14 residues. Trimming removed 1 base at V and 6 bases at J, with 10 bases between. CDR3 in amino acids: CASSLSPSLNEQFF. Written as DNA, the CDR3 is TGTGCCAGCAGTTTATCCCCCAGCCTCAATGAGCAGTTCTTC.